These T cell receptor beta chains were read from a single sample in a study of CD8+CD57+ T cells in acquired aplastic anemia. Each CDR3 protein is one row after TCRdb ran MiXCR on the reads. The data show 130,000 or so distinct CDR3 sequences, around two fifths seen once. The sequenced sample was sorted CD4+, CD8+, or CD8+CD57+ T cells (not recorded which) from PBMCs. All receptors come from a human donor in good health, serving as a control. CDR3s leave out the opening cysteine and the closing phenylalanine or tryptophan.

CDR3 protein	J gene	CDR3 length	V gene
SARDGETQY	TRBJ2-5	9	TRBV20-1
AWLSGMTTNEKLF	TRBJ1-4	13	TRBV30
ASSLEVPRGTDTQY	TRBJ2-3	14	TRBV5-4
VSSLGALGGPETQY	TRBJ2-5	14	TRBV7-6
SVGGRPGGYT	TRBJ1-2	10	TRBV29-1
ASSDRDTGELF	TRBJ2-2	11	TRBV6-1
ASSNTGRSGNTIC	TRBJ1-3	13	TRBV19
ASETGVRDTQY	TRBJ2-3	11	TRBV2
ASSSSGAAYEQY	TRBJ2-7	12	TRBV2
ASSEGGELF	TRBJ2-2	9	TRBV7-9
ASSFFYRAPGEKLF	TRBJ1-4	14	TRBV5-5
ASSPQADSPLH	TRBJ1-6	11	TRBV7-9
ASRTGTYTEAF	TRBJ1-1	11	TRBV19
ASSATGTGVLRDEKLF	TRBJ1-4	16	TRBV2